Below are 7 T cell receptor beta chains sequenced from a single sample in a study of cytomegalovirus exposure and HLA in healthy donors. Primers included in the PCR were 60 Vbeta and 13 Jbeta primers. TCRdb's table, derived via immunoSEQ multiplex PCR, lists solely in-frame clones and lacks some. The sample holds around 35,000 clones. The sample taken for sequencing was PBMCs. All receptors derive from a woman between 40 and 55 years old in good health and CMV-seropositive.

The genes are TRBV7-9 and TRBJ2-3, with 7 bases fitting TRBD1. CDR1 SEHNR and CDR2 FQNEAQ come from the germline V gene (reference sequence). This CDR3 contains 18 residues. V shed 3 bases and J 6 bases; nucleotides not matched to a gene: 18. The CDR3 region is CASSFNLPRTGVRDTQYF. DNA of the CDR3: TGTGCCAGCAGCTTTAATCTCCCCAGGACAGGTGTCAGGGATACGCAGTATTTT.

V and J are TRBV5-6 and TRBJ1-4; D is uncertain. The germline V and J ends were trimmed by 2 bases and 6 bases, with 14 bases remaining between them. Germline V gives CDR1 SGHDT, CDR2 YYEEEE. The CDR3 covers 15 residues. CDR3 residues: CASSFKVGGDEKLFF. CDR3 nucleotide sequence: TGTGCCAGCAGCTTTAAAGTGGGAGGTGATGAAAAACTGTTTTTT.

V usage is TRBV18 and J usage is TRBJ2-4, with TRBD2 matching over 9 bases. The CDR3 length is 16 residues. Trimming took 1 base from V and 7 from J; bases not matched to a gene: 8. Looked up from germline, CDR1 is KGHSH and CDR2 is LQKENI. The CDR3 sequence is CASSPLVAGVRNIQYF. The CDR3 DNA reads TGTGCCAGCTCACCACTGGTAGCGGGAGTAAGGAACATTCAGTACTTC.

The rearrangement joins TRBV5-6 to TRBJ2-3; TRBD1 is a possible D gene (5 bases). The V end lost 1 base, the J end lost 0 bases, and 9 bases lay between the germline ends. The CDR3 is made up of 15 amino acids. Per the germline V gene, CDR1 is SGHDT and CDR2 is YYEEEE. CDR3 DNA: TGTGCCAGCAGCTTGCTGGGGCAGAGCACAGATACGCAGTATTTT. It yields the protein CASSLLGQSTDTQYF.

The rearrangement links TRBV7-2 to TRBJ2-7, with 7 bases that match TRBD1. The germline V gene has CDR1 SGHTA and CDR2 FQGNSA. This CDR3 region has 14 residues. Germline trimming cut 3 bases from V and 3 bases from J; bases unmatched to any gene: 5. DNA for the CDR3: TGTGCCAGCAGCTTTCCAGGGGGTGTCTACGAGCAGTACTTC. Amino acid sequence: CASSFPGGVYEQYF.

The rearrangement joins TRBV7-2 to TRBJ2-7, with 7 bases identical to TRBD2. Germline CDR1 is SGHTA and CDR2 is FQGNSA. The CDR3 consists of 15 residues. J lost 5 bases, V lost 1 base, and 8 bases had no gene match. This CDR3 reads CASSLGGGGPNEQYF. CDR3 DNA: TGTGCCAGCAGCTTAGGGGGGGGAGGGCCTAACGAGCAGTACTTC.

The chain is built from TRBV6-1 and TRBJ1-1; D not certain. CDR3 length equals 11 residues. The germline V and J ends were trimmed by 2 bases and 5 bases, with 3 bases remaining between them. Germline assignment: CDR1 MNHNS and CDR2 SASEGT. CDR3 DNA sequence: TGTGCCAGCAGTGAAATAACTGAAGCTTTCTTT. Translated: CASSEITEAFF.